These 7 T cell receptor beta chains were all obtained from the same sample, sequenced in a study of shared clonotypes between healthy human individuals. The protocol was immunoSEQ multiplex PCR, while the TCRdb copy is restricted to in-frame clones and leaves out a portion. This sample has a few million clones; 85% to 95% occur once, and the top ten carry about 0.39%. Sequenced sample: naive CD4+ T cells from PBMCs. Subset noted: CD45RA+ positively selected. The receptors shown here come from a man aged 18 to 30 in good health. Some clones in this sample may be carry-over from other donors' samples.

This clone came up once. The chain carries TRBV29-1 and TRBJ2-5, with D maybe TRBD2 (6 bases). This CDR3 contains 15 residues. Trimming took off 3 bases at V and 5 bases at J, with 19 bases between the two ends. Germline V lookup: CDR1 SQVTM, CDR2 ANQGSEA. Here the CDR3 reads CSVDGAGGYGETQYF. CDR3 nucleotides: TGCAGCGTTGACGGTGCCGGGGGTTATGGGGAGACCCAGTACTTC.

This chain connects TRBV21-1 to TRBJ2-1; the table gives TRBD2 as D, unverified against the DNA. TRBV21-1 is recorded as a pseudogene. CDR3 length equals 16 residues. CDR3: CASSKGPSGRADEQFF. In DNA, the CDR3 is TGTGCCAGCAGCAAAGGTCCTAGCGGGAGGGCGGATGAGCAGTTCTTC.

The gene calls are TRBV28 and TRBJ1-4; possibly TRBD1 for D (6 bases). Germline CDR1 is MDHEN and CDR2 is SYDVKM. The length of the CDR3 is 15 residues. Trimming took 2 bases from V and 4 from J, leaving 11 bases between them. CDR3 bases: TGTGCCAGCAGTTTAATCGGACAGATTAATGAAAAACTGTTTTTT. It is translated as CASSLIGQINEKLFF.

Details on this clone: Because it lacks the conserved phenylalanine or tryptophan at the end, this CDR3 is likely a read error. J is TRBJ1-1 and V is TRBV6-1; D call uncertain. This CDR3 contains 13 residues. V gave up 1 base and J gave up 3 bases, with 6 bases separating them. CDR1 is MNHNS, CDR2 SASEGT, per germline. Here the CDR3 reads CASSEVEDTEAFL. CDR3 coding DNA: TGTGCCAGCAGTGAAGTCGAGGACACTGAAGCTTTCCTT.

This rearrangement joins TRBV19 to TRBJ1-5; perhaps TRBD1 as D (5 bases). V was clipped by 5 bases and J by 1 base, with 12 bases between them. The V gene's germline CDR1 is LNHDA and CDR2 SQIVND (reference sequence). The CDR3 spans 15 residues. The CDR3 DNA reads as TGTGCCAGTAGTCCCAGCGGGGGAAGCAATCAGCCCCAGCATTTT. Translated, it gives CASSPSGGSNQPQHF.

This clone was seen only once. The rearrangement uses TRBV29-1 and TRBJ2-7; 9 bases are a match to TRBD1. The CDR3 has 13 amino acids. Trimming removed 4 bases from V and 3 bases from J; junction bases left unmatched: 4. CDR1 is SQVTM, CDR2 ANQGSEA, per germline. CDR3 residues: CSVVPGQGYEQYF. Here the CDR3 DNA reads TGCAGCGTTGTTCCGGGACAGGGCTACGAGCAGTACTTC.

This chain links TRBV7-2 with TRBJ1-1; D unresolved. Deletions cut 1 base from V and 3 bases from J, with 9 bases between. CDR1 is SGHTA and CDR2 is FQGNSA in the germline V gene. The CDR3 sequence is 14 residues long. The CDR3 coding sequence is TGTGCCAGCAGCTTAGGGGTAACTTACACTGAAGCTTTCTTT. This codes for CASSLGVTYTEAFF.